The TCR beta chain described here comes from a study of T cells in women clearing cervical HPV infection. Study-level information: Controls were women whose single incident HPV16 infection cleared within 12 months without precancer or cancer. Blood came at first lesion visit for cases, post-clearance for controls. Study conclusions and caveats: Repertoire richness, not evenness, was significantly elevated in CIN3+ cases versus controls.

With respect to this clone: The antigen is not known. From the germline J gene comes the end of the CDR3, since the read stops 3 residues before it.

This CDR3 region has 17 residues. Trimming took 0 bases from V and 1 from J, leaving 13 bases between them. In germline, CDR1 is MGHRA, CDR2 YSYEKL. immunoSEQ multiplex PCR used an average of around 1,200 ng genomic DNA. The protocol was immunoSEQ multiplex PCR, while the TCRdb copy is restricted to in-frame clones and leaves out a portion. The sample includes over 30,000 clones. This receptor was obtained from a woman aged 18 to 75 with a cervical HPV16 infection that either progressed to CIN3+ or cleared (not recorded which). The sample was blood buffy coat. The chain is built from TRBV4-1 and TRBJ1-5, with no clear D. The sequenced CDR3 bases are TGCGCCAGCAGCCAAGATAAGGGCTATTGGAGCAATCAGCCC. Amino acids: CASSQDKGYWSNQP. In full, the CDR3 reads CASSQDKGYWSNQPQHF.